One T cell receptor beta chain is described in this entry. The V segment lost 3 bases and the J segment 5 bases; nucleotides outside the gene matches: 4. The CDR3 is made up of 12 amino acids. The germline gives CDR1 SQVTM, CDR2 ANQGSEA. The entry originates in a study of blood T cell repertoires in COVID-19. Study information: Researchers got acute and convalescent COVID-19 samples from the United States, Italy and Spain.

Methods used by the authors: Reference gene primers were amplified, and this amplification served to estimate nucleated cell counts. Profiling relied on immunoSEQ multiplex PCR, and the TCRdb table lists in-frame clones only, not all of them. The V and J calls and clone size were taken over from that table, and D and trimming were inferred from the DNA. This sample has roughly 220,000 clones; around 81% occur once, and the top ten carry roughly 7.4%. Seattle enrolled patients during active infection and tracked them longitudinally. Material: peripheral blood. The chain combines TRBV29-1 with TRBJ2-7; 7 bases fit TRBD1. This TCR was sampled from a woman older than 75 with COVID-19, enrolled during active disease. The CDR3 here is CSVDTGVDEQYF. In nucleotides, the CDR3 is TGCAGCGTTGATACAGGGGTGGACGAGCAGTACTTC.